The 2 T cell receptor beta chains presented below share a single source sample, sequenced in a study of PD-L1 blockade in urothelial cancer. This sample's time point: peripheral blood 6 weeks after treatment start. Clones were sequenced by immunoSEQ multiplex PCR, and TCRdb holds only the in-frame ones, with some missing. This sample carries about 45,000 clones, roughly four fifths of them seen once, and the ten largest clones take about 13%. The sample here was PBMCs, taken around atezolizumab (anti-PD-L1) treatment. The receptors were sampled from a man aged 55 to 69 with urothelial cancer.

This chain joins TRBV29-1 and TRBJ1-2; 11 nucleotides line up with TRBD1. The CDR3 is 12 amino acids. V was pared by 7 bases and J by 6 bases, with 4 bases of the junction left unmatched. Germline CDR1 SQVTM, CDR2 ANQGSEA. The CDR3 DNA is TGCAGCGGGGGACAGGGGGATCATGGCTACACCTTC. It specifies CSGGQGDHGYTF.

The J gene is TRBJ1-1, the V gene TRBV5-1; weak D call: TRBD1 (6 bases). The CDR3 runs 15 residues. V was cut by 0 bases and J by 4 bases, with 13 bases left in between. CDR1 and CDR2 (germline): SGHRS, YFSETQ. CDR3 DNA: TGCGCCAGCAGCTTGGGAGGCAGGGGTACCACTGAAGCTTTCTTT. Protein product: CASSLGGRGTTEAFF.